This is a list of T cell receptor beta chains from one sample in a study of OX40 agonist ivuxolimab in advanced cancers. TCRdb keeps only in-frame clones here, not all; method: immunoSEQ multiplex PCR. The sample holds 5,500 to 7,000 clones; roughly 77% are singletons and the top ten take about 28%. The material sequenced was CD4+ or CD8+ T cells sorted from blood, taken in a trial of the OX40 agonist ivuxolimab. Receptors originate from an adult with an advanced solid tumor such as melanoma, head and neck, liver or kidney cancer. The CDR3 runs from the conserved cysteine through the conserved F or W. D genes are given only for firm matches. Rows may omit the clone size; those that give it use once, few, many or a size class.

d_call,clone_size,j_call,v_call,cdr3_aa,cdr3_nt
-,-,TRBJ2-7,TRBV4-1,CASSQDLGRNEQYF,TGCGCCAGCAGCCAAGATTTAGGTCGGAACGAGCAGTACTTC
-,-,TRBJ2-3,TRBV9,CASNFGSTDTQYF,TGTGCCAGCAATTTCGGAAGCACAGATACGCAGTATTTT
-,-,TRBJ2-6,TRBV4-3,CASSPQFSGANVLTF,TGCGCCAGCAGCCCTCAGTTCTCTGGGGCCAACGTCCTGACTTTC
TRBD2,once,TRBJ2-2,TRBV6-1,CASSETSGDTGELFF,TGTGCCAGCAGTGAAACTAGCGGGGACACCGGGGAGCTGTTTTTT
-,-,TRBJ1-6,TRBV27,CASSLYTGGSPLHF,TGTGCCAGCAGTTTATACACTGGGGGGTCACCCCTCCACTTT
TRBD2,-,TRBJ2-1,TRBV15,CATSTLGGGSSYNEQFF,TGTGCCACCAGCACCCTAGGCGGGGGGAGCTCCTACAATGAGCAGTTCTTC
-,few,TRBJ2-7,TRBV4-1,CASSQDWRDPSYEQYF,TGCGCCAGCAGCCAAGATTGGCGGGACCCCTCCTACGAGCAGTACTTC
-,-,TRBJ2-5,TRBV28,CASSDPGQLQETQYF,TGTGCCAGCAGTGATCCGGGACAACTTCAAGAGACCCAGTACTTC
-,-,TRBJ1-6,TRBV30,CAWSLVGGNSPLHF,TGTGCCTGGAGCCTCGTGGGAGGGAATTCACCCCTCCACTTT
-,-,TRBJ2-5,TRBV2,CASSEADLETQYF,TGTGCCAGCAGTGAGGCAGACCTGGAGACCCAGTACTTC
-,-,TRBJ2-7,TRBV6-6,CASSYVRLPMGEQYF,TGTGCCAGCAGTTACGTTCGTCTGCCCATGGGGGAGCAGTACTTC
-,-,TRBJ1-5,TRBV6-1,CASSAYTSQPQHF,TGTGCCAGCAGTGCTTACACTAGTCAGCCCCAGCATTTT
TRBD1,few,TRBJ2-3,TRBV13,CASSPRTGVADTQYF,TGTGCCAGCAGCCCCAGGACAGGGGTGGCAGATACGCAGTATTTT
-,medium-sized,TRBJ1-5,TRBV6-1,CASSELLGGAQPQHF,TGTGCCAGCAGTGAACTTTTGGGGGGAGCTCAGCCCCAGCATTTT
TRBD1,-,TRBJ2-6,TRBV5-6,CASSFPGQVALTF,TGTGCCAGCAGCTTTCCGGGACAGGTTGCCCTGACTTTC
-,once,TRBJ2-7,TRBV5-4,CASSSVEGVYEQYF,TGTGCCAGCAGCTCCGTGGAGGGCGTTTACGAGCAGTACTTC
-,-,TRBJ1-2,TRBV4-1,CASSQEGYWVEGYTF,TGCGCCAGCAGCCAAGAAGGTTACTGGGTTGAGGGCTACACCTTC
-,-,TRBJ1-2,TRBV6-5,CASSNTGFYGYTF,TGTGCCAGCAGCAACACAGGGTTCTATGGCTACACCTTC
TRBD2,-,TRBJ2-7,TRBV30,CAWRSGSGNEQYF,TGTGCCTGGAGGAGCGGGAGCGGGAACGAGCAGTACTTC
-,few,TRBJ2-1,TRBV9,CASSVGVGSYNEQFF,TGTGCCAGCAGCGTAGGCGTCGGTTCCTACAATGAGCAGTTCTTC
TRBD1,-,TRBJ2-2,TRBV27,CASKPTGGLGELFF,TGTGCCAGCAAGCCGACAGGGGGCCTTGGGGAGCTGTTTTTT
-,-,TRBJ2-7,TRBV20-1,CSASGIYEQYF,TGCAGTGCTAGCGGGATCTACGAGCAGTACTTC
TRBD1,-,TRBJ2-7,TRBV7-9,CASSFDRGRDYEQYF,TGTGCCAGCAGCTTCGACAGGGGGCGTGATTACGAGCAGTACTTC
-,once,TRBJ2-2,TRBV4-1,CASSPYSGQNTGELFF,TGCGCCAGCAGCCCTTACTCGGGGCAGAACACCGGGGAGCTGTTTTTT
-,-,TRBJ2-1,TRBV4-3,CASSQDRGPYNEQFF,TGCGCCAGCAGCCAAGATCGTGGACCGTACAATGAGCAGTTCTTC
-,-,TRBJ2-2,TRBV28,CASSSLGTFLSHPNTGELFF,TGTGCCAGCAGTTCATTGGGGACGTTTCTATCACACCCGAACACCGGGGAGCTGTTTTTT
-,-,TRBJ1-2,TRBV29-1,CSVSDGLNYGYTF,TGCAGCGTCAGCGACGGACTGAACTATGGCTACACCTTC
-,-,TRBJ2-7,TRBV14,CASIMTAGVNYEQYF,TGTGCCAGCATAATGACTGCAGGGGTAAATTACGAGCAGTACTTC
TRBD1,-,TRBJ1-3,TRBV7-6,CASSSRQGGSGNTIYF,TGTGCCAGCAGCTCCCGACAGGGTGGCTCTGGAAACACCATATATTTT